This T cell receptor beta chain originates from a study of sequential checkpoint blockade in melanoma (dated by TCRdb to the late 2010s). Regarding the complete study: Using 1:1 randomization, the trial assigned patients either to first-line nivolumab followed by ipilimumab (arm A) or to ipilimumab followed by nivolumab (arm B). Maintenance nivolumab came after both trial sequences.

Including the terminal cysteine and phenylalanine, the CDR3 comprises 15 residues. CDR3 DNA is the only sequence kept; it has 45 bases, read in frame from the first base. Germline trimming amounts to 6 bases on V and 7 bases on J, with 8 as the count of junction bases outside the gene matches. As encoded in the germline V gene, CDR1 is MRHNA while CDR2 is SNTAGT. The label giving this sample's treatment or condition can be read as: randomized to nivolumab then ipilimumab (arm A) or the reverse (arm B). No trial patient had received prior DNA-damaging chemotherapy. Thawed PBMCs were sorted on a FACS Aria II flow cytometer to isolate live CD3+CD8+ cells negative for CD19 and CD56. Samples were obtained from patients with melanoma enrolled in CheckMate 064, a randomized, open-label phase II trial of sequential checkpoint blockade. Peripheral blood mononuclear cells were collected by leukapheresis, purified using Ficoll-Paque, and frozen in human serum containing approximately 9.6% DMSO. Immediately after sorting, the purity of the sorted blood CD3+CD8+ cells was confirmed to be >98%, and DNA was then extracted.

Details on this clone: Its cognate antigen has yet to be identified. The input lacks base qualities; no much larger clone sits a single base away.

The immunoSEQ Assay was used to immunosequence TCRbeta CDR3 regions from genomic DNA. Before high-throughput sequencing, genomic DNA was amplified using bias-controlled multiplex PCR. For the original study's pipeline: To quantify the absolute abundance of each unique TCRbeta CDR3 region, the sequences were collapsed and filtered. Clonality, defined as 1 minus Pielou's evenness, was calculated using only productive rearrangements. Clones with significantly greater frequencies in on-treatment versus baseline samples were identified using a previously published method. TCRdb took this table from immuneACCESS and kept in-frame rearrangements with V and J called. Such tables lack part of the clones; where checked against another copy, unresolved V genes explain under half of the gap, and the rest is unexplained. D and trimming come from the DNA, and the V and J calls and clone size come from that table. Within this sample are 20,000 or so clones, with 73% of them counted one time only. The top ten constitute roughly 22% of the sample.

What the research found in general, with its limitations: The model for predicting response that combines TCR metrics with mutation burden needs to be validated in larger, independent patient cohorts.

The source of this sequence is a human donor with melanoma. Source: CD8+ T cells sorted from blood (inferred from file names), taken from a patient given nivolumab and ipilimumab in sequence. Rearrangement joined TRBV6-4 to TRBJ2-1; 11 central bases correspond to TRBD2. The CDR3 loop reads CASSSSWTSGNEQFF. The DNA is TGTGCCAGCAGCTCCTCCTGGACTAGCGGGAATGAGCAGTTCTTC.